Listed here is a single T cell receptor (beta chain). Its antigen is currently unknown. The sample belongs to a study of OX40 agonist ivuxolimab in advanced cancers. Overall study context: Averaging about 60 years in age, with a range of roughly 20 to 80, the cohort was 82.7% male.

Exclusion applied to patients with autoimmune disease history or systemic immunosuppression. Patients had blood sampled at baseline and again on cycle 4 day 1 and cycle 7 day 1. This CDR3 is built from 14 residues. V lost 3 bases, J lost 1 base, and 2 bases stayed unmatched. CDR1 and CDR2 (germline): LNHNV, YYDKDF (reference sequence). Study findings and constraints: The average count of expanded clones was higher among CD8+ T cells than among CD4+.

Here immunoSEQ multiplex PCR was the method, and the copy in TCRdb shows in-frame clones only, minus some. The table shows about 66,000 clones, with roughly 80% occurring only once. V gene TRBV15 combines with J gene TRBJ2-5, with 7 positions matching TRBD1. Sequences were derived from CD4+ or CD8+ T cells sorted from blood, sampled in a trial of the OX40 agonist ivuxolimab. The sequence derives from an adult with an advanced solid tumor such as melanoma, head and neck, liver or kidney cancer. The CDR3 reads CATSRRDSQETQYF. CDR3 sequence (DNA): TGTGCCACCAGCAGGAGGGACAGCCAAGAGACCCAGTACTTC.